This TCR beta chain was sequenced for a study of T cell responses to AZD1222 COVID-19 vaccine (TCRdb year 2021). General notes on the study: A total of about 230 trial participants underwent TCR sequencing, of whom 200 to 220 received two doses of AZD1222 and about 26 received two doses of the MenACWY control vaccine. Trial participants were enrolled into age subgroups of 18-55, 56-69 and 70-plus years, which contained approximately 150, 28 and 58 TCR-sequenced participants, respectively. Summary of the overall study and its limitations: Spike-specific TCR breadth and depth rose significantly after two AZD1222 doses compared with day 0 and with MenACWY recipients. Reportedly, close to half of the unique spike-specific TCRs recognized epitopes lying outside the regions that are mutated in the B.1.351 and B.1.1.7 variants. In the small 56-69-year group, the increase in depth fell short of significance, most likely because of low power. Because no samples from the day 14 peak response were available, repertoires could be characterized only after the peak T cell response. Most participants were white British and females outnumbered males, and the authors suggested that clonal diversity may have been underestimated. CD4 TCRs associated with the vaccine covered the entire spike protein, and the dominant responses were in regions 160-218 and 743-854. Conclusions about previously exposed vaccinees are limited, since just five to seven AZD1222 recipients were seropositive for SARS-CoV-2 at baseline.

In the case of this clone: Its antigen is currently not known. The sample holds no much larger clone one base away, and base qualities are not on file.

Germline trimming: 5 bases from V, 4 bases from J; junction bases outside gene matches: 14. From the cysteine through the phenylalanine, the CDR3 covers 17 amino acids. The CDR3 DNA has 51 bases and is translated from base 1. From a lookup of the germline V gene (reference sequence), CDR1 and CDR2 are LNHNV and YYDKDF. Per the publication, the time point label means: about 28 days (+/-7) after the second vaccine dose. Because spike-specific TCR depth and breadth did not differ between the two schedules, AZD1222 recipients who got a second dose at roughly 4 weeks were pooled with those who got a second dose at roughly 12 weeks. The vaccinee samples were drawn from two UK trials, COV001 and COV002, one of which was a single-blind randomized controlled phase 2/3 trial testing AZD1222 (ChAdOx1 nCoV-19) in healthy adults. For TCRbeta chain sequencing, PBMC samples from trial participants were taken at day 0 and at day 28 after the second dose.

The CDR3 regions of human TCRbeta chains were subjected to immunosequencing. As for the authors' bioinformatics: Repertoire TCRs were matched against a reference library of SARS-CoV-2-specific TCRs generated with the MIRA antigen-specificity platform. Breadth was defined as the fraction of unique TCRs that were SARS-CoV-2-associated. Depth was defined as the fraction of total T cells that were SARS-CoV-2-associated. Using the MIRA data, each spike-specific TCR was mapped to the spike region that the TCR reacts to and placed in a CD4 or CD8 class. Log10-transformed breadth and depth values were compared by one-way ANOVA with Sidak's multiple comparisons tests. The immuneACCESS repertoire file appears here via TCRdb, limited to in-frame rearrangements. These files lack a portion of the clones; in checked studies, under half of the deficit traces to unresolved V genes, and the cause of the others is not known. V, J and clone size reflect that table, while D and trimming were determined from the DNA. The sample has under 130,000 clones on record, 87% of them singletons. The ten top clones hold 2% to 2.5% of the sample.

The source is an adult who received the AZD1222 COVID-19 vaccine. Rearrangement joined TRBV15 to TRBJ1-2, with 9 bases aligning to TRBD1. Material: peripheral blood, obtained 28 days after the second AZD1222 dose. For the CDR3, the sequence is CATSSGLTWDRAYGYTF. Read as DNA, the sequence is TGTGCCACCAGCTCAGGCCTTACCTGGGACAGGGCCTATGGCTACACCTTC. The full variable domain, completed from the reference TRBV15 and TRBJ1-2 proteins outside the CDR3, reads DAMVIQNPRYQVTQFGKPVTLSCSQTLNHNVMYWYQQKSSQAPKLLFHYYDKDFNNEADTPDNFQSRRPNTSFCFLDIRSPGLGDTAMYLCATSSGLTWDRAYGYTFGSGTRLTVV.